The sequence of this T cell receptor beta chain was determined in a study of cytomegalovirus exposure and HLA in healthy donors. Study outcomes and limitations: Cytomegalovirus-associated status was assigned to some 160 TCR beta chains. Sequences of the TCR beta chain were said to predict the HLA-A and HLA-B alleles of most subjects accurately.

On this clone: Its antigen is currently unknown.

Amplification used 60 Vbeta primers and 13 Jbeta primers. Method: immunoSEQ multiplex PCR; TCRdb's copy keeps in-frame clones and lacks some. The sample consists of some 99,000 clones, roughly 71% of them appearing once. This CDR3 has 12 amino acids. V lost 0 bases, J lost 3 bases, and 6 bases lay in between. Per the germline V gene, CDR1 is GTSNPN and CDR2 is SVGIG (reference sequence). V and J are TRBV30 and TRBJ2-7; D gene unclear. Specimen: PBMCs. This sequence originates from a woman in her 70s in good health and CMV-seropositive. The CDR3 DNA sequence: TGTGCCTGGAGTGTCTCGAGCTACGAGCAGTACTTC. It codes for CAWSVSSYEQYF.